The sequence of this T cell receptor beta chain was determined in a study of T cells in Graves' hyperthyroidism and ophthalmopathy. This CDR3 is built from 15 residues. V trimming: 5 bases; J trimming: 7 bases; junction bases outside the gene matches: 8. For this clonotype: Its antigen is still unknown.

These patients, aged 18 to 65, had recently diagnosed hyperthyroidism lasting under 2 months. Uncontrolled infection, other autoimmune disease, pregnancy or lactation excluded patients. What was amplified from RNA transcripts were TCR beta CDR3 regions. Researchers ran a first-round RT-PCR on the TCR CDR3 using the HTBI primer set. TCRdb redid the calling of the multiplex PCR reads with MiXCR, one entry per CDR3 protein. The sample consists of 560,000 or so distinct CDR3 sequences, about half of them appearing once. Study-wide points: Ophthalmopathy stood apart from stable hyperthyroidism in a 13 V-J model. Before onset, ophthalmopathy was predicted by the model a median approximately 6.6 months earlier.

This chain connects TRBV12-3 or TRBV12-4 to TRBJ2-2; 9 nucleotides match TRBD1. The specimen was peripheral blood or thyroid tissue (not recorded which). This TCR was sampled from a woman under 30 with Graves' hyperthyroidism. The CDR3 loop is CASSNGQGSHGELFF. CDR3 coding DNA: TGTGCCAGCAGTAATGGACAGGGGTCTCACGGGGAGCTGTTTTTT.